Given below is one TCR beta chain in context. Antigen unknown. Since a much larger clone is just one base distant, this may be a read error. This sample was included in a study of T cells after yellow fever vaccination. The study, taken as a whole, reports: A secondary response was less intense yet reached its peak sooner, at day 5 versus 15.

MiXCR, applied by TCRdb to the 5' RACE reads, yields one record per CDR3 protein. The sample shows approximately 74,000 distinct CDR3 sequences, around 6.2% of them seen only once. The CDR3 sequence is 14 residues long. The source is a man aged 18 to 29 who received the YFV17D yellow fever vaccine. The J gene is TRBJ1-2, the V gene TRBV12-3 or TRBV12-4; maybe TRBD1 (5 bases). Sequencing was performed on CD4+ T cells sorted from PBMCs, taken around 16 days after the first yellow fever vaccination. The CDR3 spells CASSLGTANYGYIF. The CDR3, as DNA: TGTGCCAGCAGCCTTGGGACGGCTAACTATGGCTACATCTTC.